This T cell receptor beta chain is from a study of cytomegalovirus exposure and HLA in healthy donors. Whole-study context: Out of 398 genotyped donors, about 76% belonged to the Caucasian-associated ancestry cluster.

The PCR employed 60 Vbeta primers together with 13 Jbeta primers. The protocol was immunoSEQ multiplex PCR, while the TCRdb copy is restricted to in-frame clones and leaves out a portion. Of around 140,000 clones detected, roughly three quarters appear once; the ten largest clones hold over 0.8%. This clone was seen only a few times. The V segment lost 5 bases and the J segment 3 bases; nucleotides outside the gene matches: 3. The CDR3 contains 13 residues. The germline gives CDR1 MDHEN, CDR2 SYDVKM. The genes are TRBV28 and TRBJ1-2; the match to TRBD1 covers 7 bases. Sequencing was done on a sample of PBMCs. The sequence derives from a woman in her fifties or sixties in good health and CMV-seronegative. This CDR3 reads CASSRQGDYGYTF. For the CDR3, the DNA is TGTGCCAGCAGTAGACAGGGAGACTATGGCTACACCTTC.